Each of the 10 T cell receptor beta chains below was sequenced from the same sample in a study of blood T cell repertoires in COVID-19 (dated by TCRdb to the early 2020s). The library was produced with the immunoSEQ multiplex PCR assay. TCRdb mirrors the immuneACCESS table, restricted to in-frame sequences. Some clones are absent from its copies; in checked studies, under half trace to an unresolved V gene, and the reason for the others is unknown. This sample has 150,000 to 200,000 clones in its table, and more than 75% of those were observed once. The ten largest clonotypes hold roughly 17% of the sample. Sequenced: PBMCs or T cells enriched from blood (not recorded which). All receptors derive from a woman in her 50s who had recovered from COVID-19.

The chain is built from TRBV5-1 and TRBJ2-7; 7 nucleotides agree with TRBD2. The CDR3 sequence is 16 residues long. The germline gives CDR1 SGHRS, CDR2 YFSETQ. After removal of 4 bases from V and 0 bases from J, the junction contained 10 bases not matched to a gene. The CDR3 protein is CASSKNAGGSSYEQYF. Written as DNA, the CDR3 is TGCGCCAGCAGCAAGAACGCCGGGGGGAGCTCCTACGAGCAGTACTTC.

The CDR3, as DNA: TGTGCCAGCAGCCCCCATGGGGACAGGAGCAATCAGCCCCAGCATTTT. Protein product: CASSPHGDRSNQPQHF. V usage is TRBV9 and J usage is TRBJ1-5; 8 bases fit TRBD1. This CDR3 has 16 residues. Germline loops: CDR1 SGDLS, CDR2 YYNGEE. Trimming at V came to 4 bases and at J to 1 base, leaving 7 bases not matched to a gene.

In DNA form, the CDR3 reads TGTGCCAGCAGCTTAGGCCTCGGCGGGAGAAGCTCCTACAATGAGCAGTTCTTC. This gives the protein CASSLGLGGRSSYNEQFF. The rearrangement links TRBV13 to TRBJ2-1; TRBD2 matches 7 bases. Per the germline V gene, CDR1 is PRHDT and CDR2 is FYEKMQ (reference sequence). The CDR3 totals 18 residues. The trim removed 0 bases at V and 0 bases at J, leaving 8 bases unmatched.

The DNA of the CDR3 is TGTGCCAGCAGTTACTCGATCCAGGGCGGCTATGGCTACACCTTC. Protein sequence: CASSYSIQGGYGYTF. The chain couples TRBV6-5 to TRBJ1-2, with D perhaps TRBD1 (5 bases). Germline V gene lookup returns CDR1 MNHEY and CDR2 SVGAGI. The CDR3 covers 15 residues. With 0 bases removed from V and 4 bases from J, the gap between germline ends came to 12 bases.

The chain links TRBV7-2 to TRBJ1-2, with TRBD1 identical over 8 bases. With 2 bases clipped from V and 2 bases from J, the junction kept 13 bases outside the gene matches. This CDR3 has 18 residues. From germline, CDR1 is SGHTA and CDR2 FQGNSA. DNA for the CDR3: TGTGCCAGCAGCTTAACTCCTTTCCCTAGACAGGGGAACTATGGCTACACCTTC. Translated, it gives CASSLTPFPRQGNYGYTF.

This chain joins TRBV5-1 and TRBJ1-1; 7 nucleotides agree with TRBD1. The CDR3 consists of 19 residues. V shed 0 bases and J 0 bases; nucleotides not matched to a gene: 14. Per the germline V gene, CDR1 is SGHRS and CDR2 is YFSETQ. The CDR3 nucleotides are TGCGCCAGCAGCTTGGGGTCGGGGACAGACACAACCATGAACACTGAAGCTTTCTTT. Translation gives CASSLGSGTDTTMNTEAFF.

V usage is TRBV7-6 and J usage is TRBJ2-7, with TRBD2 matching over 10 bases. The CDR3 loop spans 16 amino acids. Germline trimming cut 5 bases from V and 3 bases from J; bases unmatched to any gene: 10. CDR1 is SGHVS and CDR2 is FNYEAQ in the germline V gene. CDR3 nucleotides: TGTGCCAGCAGCGGGGGGTTGGCTAGCGGGGGCTACGAGCAGTACTTC. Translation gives CASSGGLASGGYEQYF.

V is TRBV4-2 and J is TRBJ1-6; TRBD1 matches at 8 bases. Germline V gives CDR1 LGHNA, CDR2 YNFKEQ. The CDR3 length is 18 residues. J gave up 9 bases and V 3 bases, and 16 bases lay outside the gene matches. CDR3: CASSHIFRDRRQISPLHF. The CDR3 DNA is TGTGCCAGCAGCCATATCTTCCGGGACAGGCGCCAAATTTCACCCCTCCACTTT.

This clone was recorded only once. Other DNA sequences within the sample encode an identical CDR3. The CDR3 loop is CSAPDYNEQFF. The CDR3 DNA follows: TGCAGTGCCCCAGACTACAATGAGCAGTTCTTC. J is TRBJ2-1 and V is TRBV20-1; D unresolved. Trimming stripped 6 bases from V and 3 bases from J, with 6 bases between. CDR1 is DFQATT, CDR2 SNEGSKA, per germline (reference sequence). The CDR3 is 11 residues long.

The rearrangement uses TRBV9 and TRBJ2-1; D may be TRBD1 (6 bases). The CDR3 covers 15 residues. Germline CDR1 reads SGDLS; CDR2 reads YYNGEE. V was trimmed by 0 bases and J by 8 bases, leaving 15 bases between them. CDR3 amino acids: CASSVGGRRYDEQFF. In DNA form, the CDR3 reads TGTGCCAGCAGCGTAGGGGGGCGTAGGTACGATGAGCAGTTCTTC.